Below, one TCR beta chain is given with its context. The clone's antigen remains unknown. There are no base qualities to consult, and no much larger clone falls within one base. From V the trimming removes 3 bases and from J it removes 4 bases, while the gene matches leave 8 bases of the junction unaccounted for. The germline V gene gives CDR1 as MNHEY and CDR2 as SVGAGI. The CDR3 numbers 16 residues from cysteine through phenylalanine. The sequence is cut down to CDR3 DNA, 48 bases in frame from base 1. The CDR3 regions of human TCRbeta chains were subjected to immunosequencing. Processing in the source paper ran as follows. Repertoire TCRs were matched against a reference library of SARS-CoV-2-specific TCRs generated with the MIRA antigen-specificity platform. Breadth meant the fraction of unique TCRs that were SARS-CoV-2-associated, whereas depth meant the fraction of total T cells that were SARS-CoV-2-associated. Using the MIRA data, each spike-specific TCR was mapped to the spike region that the TCR reacts to and placed in a CD4 or CD8 class. Log10-transformed breadth and depth values were compared by one-way ANOVA with Sidak's multiple comparisons tests. TCRdb retrieved this table from immuneACCESS and kept in-frame rearrangements only. Not all clones are present; in checked studies, unresolved V genes account for under half, and no reason is known for the remainder. Clonal size and the V and J genes are those of that table, whereas D and trimming came from the DNA. The sample yields over 150,000 clones; approximately 88% were counted once. The top ten clones comprise roughly 4% of the sample.

These data come from a study of T cell responses to AZD1222 COVID-19 vaccine (TCRdb year 2021). For context, the study as a whole: A total of just over 230 trial participants underwent TCR sequencing, of whom some 210 received two doses of AZD1222 and some 25 received two doses of the MenACWY control vaccine. Trial participants were enrolled by age into subgroups of 18-55, 56-69 and 70-plus years, and around 140, 26 and 57 TCR-sequenced participants, respectively, were included in these subgroups. Findings and caveats that apply to the study as a whole: Because no day 14 peak-response samples were available, repertoires were characterized only after the peak T cell response. After two AZD1222 doses, spike-specific TCR breadth and depth were significantly higher than at day 0 and than in MenACWY recipients. Only six AZD1222 recipients were SARS-CoV-2 seropositive at baseline, limiting conclusions about previously exposed vaccinees. In the small 56-69-year group, the increase in depth fell short of significance, most likely because of low power. CD4 TCRs associated with the vaccine covered the entire spike protein, and the dominant responses were in regions 160-218 and 743-854. Epitopes outside the regions mutated in the B.1.351 and B.1.1.7 variants were reportedly recognized by nearly half of the unique spike-specific TCRs. Participants were mostly white British and included more females than males, and it was suggested by the authors that clonal diversity may have been underestimated.

The sample's time point, from its label and the paper: about 28 days (+/-7) after the second vaccine dose. Because spike-specific TCR depth and breadth did not differ between the two schedules, AZD1222 recipients who got a second dose at roughly 4 weeks were pooled with those who got a second dose at roughly 12 weeks. The vaccinee samples were drawn from two UK trials, COV001 and COV002, one of which was a single-blind randomized controlled phase 2/3 trial testing AZD1222 (ChAdOx1 nCoV-19) in healthy adults. Trial participant PBMC samples were collected at day 0 and day 28 after the second dose for TCRbeta chain sequencing.

The TCR sequence derives from an adult who received the AZD1222 COVID-19 vaccine. The sequence links TRBV6-5 to TRBJ2-2; TRBD1 matches 7 bases in the middle. The sequences come from peripheral blood, collected 28 days after the second AZD1222 dose. The CDR3: CASSYYQGEGTGELFF. The nucleotide sequence reads as follows: TGTGCCAGCAGTTATTACCAGGGGGAAGGCACCGGGGAGCTGTTTTTT.